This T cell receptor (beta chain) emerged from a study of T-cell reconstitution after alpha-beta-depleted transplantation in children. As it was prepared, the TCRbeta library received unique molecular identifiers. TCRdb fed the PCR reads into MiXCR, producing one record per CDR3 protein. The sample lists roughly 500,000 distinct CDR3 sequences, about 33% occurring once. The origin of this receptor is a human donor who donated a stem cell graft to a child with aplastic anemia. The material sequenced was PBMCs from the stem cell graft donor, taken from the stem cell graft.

The CDR3 is CASSPLPALAKNIQYF. The CDR3 DNA reads TGTGCCAGCTCACCCCTCCCAGCCTTAGCCAAAAACATTCAGTACTTC. The chain recombines TRBV18 with TRBJ2-4; D remains unclear. CDR1 KGHSH and CDR2 LQKENI come from the germline V gene. Deletions cut 3 bases from V and 0 bases from J, with 12 bases between. CDR3 length equals 16 residues.